The present T cell receptor (beta chain) was sequenced within a study of T cells in Graves' hyperthyroidism and ophthalmopathy. General study points: From stable hyperthyroidism, ophthalmopathy was set apart by a 13 V-J model.

With respect to this clonotype: Antigen specificity is unknown. This could be a read error, since a much larger clone is one nucleotide away. The conserved closing phenylalanine or tryptophan is absent in this CDR3, likely reflecting a read error.

Amplified TCR beta CDR3 regions came from RNA transcripts. During a first-round RT-PCR of the TCR CDR3, the HTBI primer set was used. A single record per CDR3 protein comes from TCRdb applying MiXCR to the multiplex PCR reads. Counted here are 490,000 or so distinct CDR3 sequences, 46% occurring once; the ten biggest clones make up about two fifths. Reasons for excluding patients were uncontrolled infection, other autoimmune disease, pregnancy or lactation. The CDR3 sequence is 13 residues long. Germline CDR1 reads DFQATT; CDR2 reads SNEGSKA (reference sequence). V lost 7 bases, J lost 9 bases, and 16 bases lay in between.

This chain uses TRBV20-1 with TRBJ1-6; a possible D gene is TRBD1 (6 bases). What was sequenced was peripheral blood or thyroid tissue (not recorded which). This TCR came from an adult woman with Graves' disease, either hyperthyroidism or ophthalmopathy (not recorded which). CDR3 coding DNA: TGCAGTGTCCAGAGGACAGAGGGTTCACCCCTCCACGTT. This gives the protein CSVQRTEGSPLHV.